This T cell receptor beta chain was identified in a study of blood T cell repertoires in COVID-19. Looked up from germline, CDR1 is LGHDT and CDR2 is YNNKEL (reference sequence). There are 15 residues in the CDR3. Trimming left V 4 bases short and J 3 bases short, with 15 bases between. The data were produced by immunoSEQ multiplex PCR, yet TCRdb's version contains in-frame clones alone and is incomplete. Among around 300,000 clones listed, over 75% were seen once. Cohort 3 recovery required two negative PCRs, clearance, or symptom resolution. The sequence came from a woman under 30 who had recovered from COVID-19. V is TRBV3-1 (or the pseudogene TRBV3-2) and J is TRBJ1-2, with D maybe TRBD1 (6 bases). The specimen was PBMCs or T cells enriched from blood (not recorded which). Written as DNA, the CDR3 is TGTGCCAGCAGCCCCTACAGGGTGTCGGACTATGGCTACACCTTC. Translation: CASSPYRVSDYGYTF.